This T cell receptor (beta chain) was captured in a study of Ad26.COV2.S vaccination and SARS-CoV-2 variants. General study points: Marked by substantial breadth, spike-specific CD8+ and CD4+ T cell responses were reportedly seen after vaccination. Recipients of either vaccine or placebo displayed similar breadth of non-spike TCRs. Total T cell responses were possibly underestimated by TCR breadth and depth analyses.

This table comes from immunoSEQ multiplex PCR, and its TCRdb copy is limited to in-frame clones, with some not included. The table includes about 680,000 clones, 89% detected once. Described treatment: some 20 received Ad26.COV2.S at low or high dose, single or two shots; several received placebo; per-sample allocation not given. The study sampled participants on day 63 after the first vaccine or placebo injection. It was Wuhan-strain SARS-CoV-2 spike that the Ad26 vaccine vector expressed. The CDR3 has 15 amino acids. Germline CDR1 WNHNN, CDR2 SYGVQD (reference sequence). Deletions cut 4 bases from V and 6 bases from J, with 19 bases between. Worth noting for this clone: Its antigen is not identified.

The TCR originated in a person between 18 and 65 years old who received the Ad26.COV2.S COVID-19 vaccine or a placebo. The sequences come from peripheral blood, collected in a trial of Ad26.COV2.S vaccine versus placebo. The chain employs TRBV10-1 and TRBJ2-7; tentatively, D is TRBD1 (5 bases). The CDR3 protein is CASSGWGPPYREQYF. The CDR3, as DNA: TGCGCCAGCAGTGGATGGGGCCCCCCGTACCGCGAGCAGTACTTC.